This T cell receptor beta chain was sequenced during a study of CD8 T cells in Susac syndrome. After extraction with the RNeasy kit, about 0.45 to 1 ug of the RNA was reverse transcribed using random hexamers. TCRdb used MiXCR to reprocess the immunoSEQ multiplex PCR reads, holding one entry per CDR3 protein. This sample carries approximately 110,000 distinct CDR3 sequences, more than 80% of them seen once, and the ten largest clones take roughly 0.3%. This CDR3 has 16 residues. With V trimmed by 0 bases and J by 5 bases, 10 bases remained unmatched. Germline values: CDR1 DFQATT, CDR2 SNEGSKA (reference sequence).

The chain has TRBV20-1 and TRBJ2-7, with 10 bases that match TRBD1. Sequencing was carried out using CD8+ T cells from PBMCs. The sequence came from a human donor with multiple sclerosis. CDR3 nucleotides: TGCAGTGCTAGAGATTTCTACCGACAGGGGGCGAACGAGCAGTACTTC. Translation: CSARDFYRQGANEQYF.